The source of this T cell receptor (beta chain) is a study of blood T cells in healthy people across ages. On the study more broadly: Through template switching, about one barcoded beta molecule was captured per two T cells, as measured in model experiments.

This clonotype was observed many times. CDR3 length: 13 residues. V lost 6 bases and J lost 5, with 11 bases in between. PCR was performed a second time for 7 to 11 cycles using a sample-barcoded 5' primer and a J-beta primer mix. TCRdb passed the 5' RACE reads through MiXCR, listing each CDR3 protein once. In the table there are approximately 700,000 distinct CDR3 sequences, 32% of which are singletons. Drawing of peripheral blood yielded roughly 10 milliliters from each donor. Extraction yielded at least 6 micrograms of total RNA per sample. The receptor was derived from a woman aged 80 or over in good health. The sequencing sample was made of blood. The chain links TRBV12-3 or TRBV12-4 to TRBJ2-1; the D is unclear. DNA for the CDR3: TGTGCCAGCAGCTACTTATTTGACAATGAGCAGTTCTTC. Translating gives CASSYLFDNEQFF.